The T cell receptor beta chain under discussion was sequenced for a study of CD8+ T cells in alopecia areata listed by TCRdb under 2018. About the full investigation: The treated patients took part in an open-label pilot trial in which moderate-to-severe alopecia areata was treated with oral tofacitinib at 5 to 10 mg twice daily. In humans, TCRbeta sequencing was performed on scalp tissue and on sorted CD4+ and CD8+ peripheral blood T cells from healthy controls and from patients with patchy or totalis/universalis alopecia areata. TCRbeta CDR3 regions were amplified by immunoSEQ multiplex PCR with 35 Vbeta forward and 13 Jbeta reverse primers. Patients stayed on tofacitinib for 6 to 18 months and then had 6 months of follow-up off drug so that delayed response and recurrence could be assessed. Scalp clonality was compared across normal scalp (n=4), patchy alopecia areata scalp (n=8), and alopecia totalis/universalis scalp (n=8). Patients on tofacitinib were biopsied at baseline and after 4 and 24 weeks of treatment, and several of the patients also had a later scalp biopsy. RNA came from the PAXgene miRNA kit for fixed scalp, the miRNeasy kit for PBMCs, and the RNeasy kit for mouse skin. High-throughput TCRbeta sequencing was used to examine T cell clonal expansion in alopecia areata in both the C3H/HeJ mouse model and human patients. In treated patients, disease severity was measured using the SALT score, which gives the percentage of scalp surface area affected. Study-wide findings and limitations: Resident alphabeta T cells in normal human skin are also sequenced, complicating scalp TCR repertoire analysis, unlike mouse skin dominated by gammadelta T cells. Tofacitinib significantly decreased scalp clonality and the number of expanded CD8+ clones among the top 100 scalp clones. Because the treated cohort was small and had just a single nonresponder, larger studies are needed to establish links between baseline CD8+ expansion and response. Shared TCR sequences between patients were less evident than in mice, which may be partly attributable to HLA diversity in the patient population. Lesional scalp, especially in alopecia totalis/universalis, showed higher clonality and more expanded CD8+ clones than normal scalp, suggesting antigenic drive. Many expanded lesional clones were found to persist in scalp and blood during tofacitinib treatment, and relapse after treatment cessation may be partly explained by this persistence.

The library was produced with the immunoSEQ multiplex PCR assay. RNA was extracted from all samples and reverse transcribed into cDNA as template for TCR sequencing. SuperScript III was used to make first-strand cDNA, primed with a 2:1 mix of oligo-dT and random hexamers. A synthetic immune receptor repertoire was used to assess amplification bias, and residual bias was removed computationally. The source study handled its data this way. Raw reads were preprocessed for error removal, and CDR3 was defined according to IMGT conventions as running from the conserved cysteine to phenylalanine. To get clonality, Shannon entropy was normalized by log2 of the number of productive unique TCRs and the result was subtracted from 1. CD4 or CD8 identity of scalp clones was inferred by cross-referencing scalp TCRbeta sequences with sorted blood CD4 and CD8 repertoires. As stored in TCRdb, this immuneACCESS dataset retains in-frame rearrangements with V and J assigned. A fraction of the clones does not appear; measured against another copy, unresolved V genes explain less than half of the discrepancy, and the remainder lacks a known reason. The V and J calls and clone size are taken from that table; D and trimming were inferred from the DNA. This sample is represented by about 140,000 clones; about 86% of them were singletons. The leading ten clones occupy roughly an eighth of the sample.

In the germline V gene (reference sequence), CDR1 corresponds to SEHNR and CDR2 to FQNEAQ. V trim: 5 bases; J trim: 3 bases; unmatched bases: 11. CDR3 length: 16 amino acids, cysteine to phenylalanine. Here the CDR3 DNA is all that survives: 48 bases in frame from base 1. About this clone: The antigen it binds to is not known. There are no base qualities to consult, and no much larger clone falls within one base.

Interpreted using the paper, the time point label stands for: about 4 weeks on oral tofacitinib. The treatment or condition label corresponds to: oral pan-JAK inhibitor, 5-10 mg twice daily. Peripheral blood and lesional scalp punch biopsies were obtained from patients with alopecia areata. After PBMCs were isolated by density centrifugation and stained for CD3, CD4 and CD8, a FACSAria was used to sort CD4+ and CD8+ T cells. The sequenced sample was CD8+ T cells sorted from blood, obtained at week 4, from a patient treated with tofacitinib. This receptor was identified in a human donor with alopecia areata. Recombination joined TRBV7-9 with TRBJ2-7, and TRBD1 aligns with 9 junction nucleotides. The sequenced DNA: TGTGCCAGCAGCCTACCTCGGGGACAGGGTTTCTACGAGCAGTACTTC. The translation is CASSLPRGQGFYEQYF.